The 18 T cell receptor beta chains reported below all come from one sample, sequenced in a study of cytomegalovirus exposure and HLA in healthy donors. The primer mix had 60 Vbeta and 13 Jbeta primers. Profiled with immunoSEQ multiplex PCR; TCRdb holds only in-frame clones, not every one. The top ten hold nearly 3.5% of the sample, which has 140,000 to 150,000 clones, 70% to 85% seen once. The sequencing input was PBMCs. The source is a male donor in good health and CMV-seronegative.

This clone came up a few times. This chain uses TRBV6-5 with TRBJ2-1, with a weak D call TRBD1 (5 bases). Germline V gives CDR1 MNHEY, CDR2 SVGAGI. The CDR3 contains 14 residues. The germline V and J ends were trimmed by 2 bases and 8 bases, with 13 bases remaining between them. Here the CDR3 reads CASSYRGYRDEQFF. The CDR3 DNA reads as TGTGCCAGCAGTTACAGGGGTTACCGGGATGAGCAGTTCTTC.

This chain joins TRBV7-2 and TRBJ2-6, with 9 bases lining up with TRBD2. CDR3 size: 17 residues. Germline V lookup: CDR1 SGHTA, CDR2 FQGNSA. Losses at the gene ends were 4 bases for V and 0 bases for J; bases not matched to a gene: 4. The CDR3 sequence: CASSSSGVLSGANVLTF. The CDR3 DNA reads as TGTGCCAGCAGCTCTAGCGGGGTGCTCTCTGGGGCCAACGTCCTGACTTTC.

DNA of the CDR3: TGTGCCAGCAGCTTGGTTTGGCCGGGGTCCCCCTACGAGCAGTACTTC. Translation: CASSLVWPGSPYEQYF. The J gene is TRBJ2-7, the V gene TRBV5-8; tentatively, D is TRBD2 (5 bases). The ends were cut back, 0 bases at V and 2 bases at J, with 15 bases in the middle. Per the germline V gene, CDR1 is SGHTS and CDR2 is YDEGEE. There are 16 residues in the CDR3.

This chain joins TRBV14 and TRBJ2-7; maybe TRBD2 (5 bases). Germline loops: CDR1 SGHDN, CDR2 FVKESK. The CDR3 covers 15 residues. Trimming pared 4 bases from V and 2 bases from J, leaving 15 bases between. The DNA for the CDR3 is TGTGCCAGCAGCCCCCAAGGTGGAGGAGCCTACGAGCAGTACTTC. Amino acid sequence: CASSPQGGGAYEQYF.

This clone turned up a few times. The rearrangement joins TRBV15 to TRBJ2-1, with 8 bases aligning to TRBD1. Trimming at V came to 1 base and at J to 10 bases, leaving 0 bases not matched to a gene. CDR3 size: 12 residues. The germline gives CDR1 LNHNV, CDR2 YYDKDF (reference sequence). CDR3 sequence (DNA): TGTGCCACCAGCAGAGGGACAGGGGAGCAGTTCTTC. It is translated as CATSRGTGEQFF.

This CDR3 reads CASRFGPDTGELFF. The CDR3 DNA follows: TGTGCCAGCAGATTTGGGCCAGACACCGGGGAGCTGTTTTTT. This rearrangement joins TRBV7-2 to TRBJ2-2; D gene ambiguous. V lost 6 bases, J lost 3 bases, and 11 bases lay in between. Germline CDR1 is SGHTA and CDR2 is FQGNSA. The CDR3 spans 14 residues. The full variable domain, with the rest looked up from reference TRBV7-2 and TRBJ2-2, is GAGVSQSPSNKVTEKGKDVELRCDPISGHTALYWYRQSLGQGLEFLIYFQGNSAPDKSGLPSDRFSAERTGGSVSTLTIQRTQQEDSAVYLCASRFGPDTGELFFGEGSRLTVL.

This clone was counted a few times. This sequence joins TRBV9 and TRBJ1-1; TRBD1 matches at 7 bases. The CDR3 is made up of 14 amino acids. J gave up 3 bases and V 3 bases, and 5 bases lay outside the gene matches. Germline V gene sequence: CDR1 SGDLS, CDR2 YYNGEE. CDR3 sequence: CASSEGDRDTEAFF. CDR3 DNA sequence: TGTGCCAGCAGCGAGGGTGACAGGGACACTGAAGCTTTCTTT.

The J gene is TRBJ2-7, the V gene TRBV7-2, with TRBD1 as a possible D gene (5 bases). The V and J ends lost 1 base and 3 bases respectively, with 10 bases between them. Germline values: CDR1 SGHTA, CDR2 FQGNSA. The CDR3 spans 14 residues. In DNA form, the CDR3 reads TGTGCCAGCAGCTTAGATAGGGGCCACTACGAGCAGTACTTC. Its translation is CASSLDRGHYEQYF.

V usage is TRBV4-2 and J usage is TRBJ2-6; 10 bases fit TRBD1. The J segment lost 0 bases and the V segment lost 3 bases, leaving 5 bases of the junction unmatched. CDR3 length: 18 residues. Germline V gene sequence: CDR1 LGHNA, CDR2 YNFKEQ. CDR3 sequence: CASSQADRGSSGANVLTF. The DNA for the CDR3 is TGTGCCAGCAGCCAGGCGGACAGGGGGAGCTCTGGGGCCAACGTCCTGACTTTC.

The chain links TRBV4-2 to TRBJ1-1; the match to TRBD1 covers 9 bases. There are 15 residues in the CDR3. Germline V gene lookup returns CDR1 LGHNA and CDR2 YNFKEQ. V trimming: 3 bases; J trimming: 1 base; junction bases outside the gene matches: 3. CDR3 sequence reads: CASSQRQGENTEAFF. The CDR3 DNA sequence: TGTGCCAGCAGCCAGAGACAGGGGGAGAACACTGAAGCTTTCTTT.

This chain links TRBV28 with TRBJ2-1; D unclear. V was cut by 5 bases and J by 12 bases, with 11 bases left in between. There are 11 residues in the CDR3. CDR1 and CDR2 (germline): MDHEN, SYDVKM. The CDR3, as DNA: TGTGCCAGCAGTAAGGCTAGAGGGCAGTTCTTC. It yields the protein CASSKARGQFF.

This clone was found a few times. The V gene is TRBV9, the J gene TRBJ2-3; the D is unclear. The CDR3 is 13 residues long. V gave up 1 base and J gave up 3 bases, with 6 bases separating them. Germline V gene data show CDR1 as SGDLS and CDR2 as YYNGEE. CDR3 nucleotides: TGTGCCAGCAGCGTACTAGAGACAGATACGCAGTATTTT. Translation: CASSVLETDTQYF. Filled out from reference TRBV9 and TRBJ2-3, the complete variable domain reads DSGVTQTPKHLITATGQRVTLRCSPRSGDLSVYWYQQSLDQGLQFLIQYYNGEERAKGNILERFSAQQFPDLHSELNLSSLELGDSALYFCASSVLETDTQYFGPGTRLTVL.

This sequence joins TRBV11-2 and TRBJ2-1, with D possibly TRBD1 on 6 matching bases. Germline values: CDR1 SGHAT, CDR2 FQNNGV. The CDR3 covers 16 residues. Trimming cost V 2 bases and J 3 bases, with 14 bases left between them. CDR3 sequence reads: CASSLSLGQDYNEQFF. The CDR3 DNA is TGTGCCAGCAGCTTAAGCTTGGGACAAGACTACAATGAGCAGTTCTTC.

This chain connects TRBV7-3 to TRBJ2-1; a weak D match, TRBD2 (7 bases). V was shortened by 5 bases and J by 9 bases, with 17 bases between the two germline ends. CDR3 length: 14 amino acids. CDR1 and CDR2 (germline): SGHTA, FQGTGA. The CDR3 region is CASSRGGRGLEQFF. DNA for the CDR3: TGTGCCAGCAGCAGGGGGGGCCGGGGTCTTGAGCAGTTCTTC.

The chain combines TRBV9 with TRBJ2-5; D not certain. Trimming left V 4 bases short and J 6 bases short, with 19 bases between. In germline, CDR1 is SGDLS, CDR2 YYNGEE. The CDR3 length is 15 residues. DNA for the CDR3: TGTGCCAGCAGCTCCCAGGCCCACCAGCTTCAGACCCAGTACTTC. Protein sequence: CASSSQAHQLQTQYF.

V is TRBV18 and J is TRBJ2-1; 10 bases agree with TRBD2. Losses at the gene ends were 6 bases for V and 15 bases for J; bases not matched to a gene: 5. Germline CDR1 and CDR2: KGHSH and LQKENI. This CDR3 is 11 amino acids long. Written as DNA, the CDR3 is TGTGCCAGCTCCCCAGCGGGGGGGCTGTTCTTC. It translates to CASSPAGGLFF.

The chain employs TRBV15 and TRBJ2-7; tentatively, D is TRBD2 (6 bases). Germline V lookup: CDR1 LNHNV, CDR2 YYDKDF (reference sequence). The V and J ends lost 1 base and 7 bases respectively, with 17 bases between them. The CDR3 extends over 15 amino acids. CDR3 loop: CATSRARGRSEEQYF. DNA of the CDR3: TGTGCCACCAGCAGAGCGCGGGGAAGGAGTGAAGAGCAGTACTTC.

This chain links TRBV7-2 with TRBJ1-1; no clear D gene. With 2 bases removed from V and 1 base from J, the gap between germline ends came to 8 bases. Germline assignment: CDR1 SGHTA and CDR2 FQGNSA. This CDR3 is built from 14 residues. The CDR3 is CASSLIAGNTEAFF. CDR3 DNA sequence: TGTGCCAGCAGCTTAATTGCGGGGAACACTGAAGCTTTCTTT.